One and the same sample provided the 21 T cell receptor beta chains below, sequenced in a study of CD8 T cells in ankylosing spondylitis. Using its own MiXCR run on the 5' RACE reads, TCRdb lists one record per CDR3 protein. The sample has a few hundred thousand distinct CDR3 sequences, about 10% seen once. Sequenced input: blood, either unsorted or a sorted T cell fraction (not recorded which). These receptors were taken from a male donor with ankylosing spondylitis or in good health (not recorded which).

The chain is built from TRBV15 and TRBJ2-4; D not certain. CDR1 and CDR2 (germline): LNHNV, YYDKDF (reference sequence). The CDR3 length is 19 residues. V shed 0 bases and J shed 0 bases, with 18 bases lying between them. Here the CDR3 DNA reads TGTGCCACCAGCAGAGAACAACAGATGTATGCCCTAGCCAAAAACATTCAGTACTTC. It encodes CATSREQQMYALAKNIQYF. Combining the CDR3 with reference TRBV15 and TRBJ2-4 gives the whole variable domain DAMVIQNPRYQVTQFGKPVTLSCSQTLNHNVMYWYQQKSSQAPKLLFHYYDKDFNNEADTPDNFQSRRPNTSFCFLDIRSPGLGDTAMYLCATSREQQMYALAKNIQYFGAGTRLSVL.

This clonotype was found many times. The chain employs TRBV7-8 and TRBJ2-7; D is ambiguous. Germline loops: CDR1 SGHVS, CDR2 FQNEAQ. Trimming took off 1 base at V and 4 bases at J, with 14 bases between the two ends. The CDR3 length is 15 residues. The CDR3 protein is CASSLVKGPEYEQYF. CDR3 nucleotides: TGTGCCAGCAGCTTAGTCAAGGGCCCGGAATACGAGCAGTACTTC.

The chain has TRBV9 and TRBJ1-4; no clear D gene. Germline lookup yields CDR1 SGDLS and CDR2 YYNGEE. V dropped 0 bases and J dropped 7 bases, with 7 bases sitting between them. CDR3 length: 13 amino acids. The CDR3 reads CASSVGEGEKLFF. CDR3 DNA sequence: TGTGCCAGCAGCGTAGGTGAGGGTGAAAAACTGTTTTTT.

Many counts were recorded for this clonotype. The chain recombines TRBV6-1 with TRBJ1-3; D possibly corresponds to TRBD1 (5 bases). The V gene's germline CDR1 is MNHNS and CDR2 SASEGT. Trimming removed 6 bases from V and 0 bases from J, with 12 bases in between. The CDR3 loop spans 15 amino acids. CDR3 loop: CASRRQLTSGNTIYF. DNA of the CDR3: TGTGCCAGCAGACGACAGTTGACCTCTGGAAACACCATATATTTT.

V gene TRBV20-1 combines with J gene TRBJ2-1; no clear D. This CDR3 spans 14 amino acids. V was trimmed by 0 bases and J by 14 bases, leaving 20 bases between them. CDR1 DFQATT and CDR2 SNEGSKA come from the germline V gene (reference sequence). The CDR3: CSARDASRPERKFF. CDR3 bases: TGCAGTGCTAGAGATGCTTCCCGGCCCGAACGGAAGTTCTTC.

Remarks on this clonotype: The missing conserved phenylalanine or tryptophan at the end of this CDR3 makes a read error likely. The DNA is left out, because the CDR3 cannot be placed on it with certainty; the CDR3 is given as TCRdb lists it. The chain couples TRBV21-1 to TRBJ2-5. TRBV21-1 is marked as a pseudogene. A total of 8 residues make up the CDR3, ends included. The CDR3 is CASGIVQV.

This sequence joins TRBV20-1 and TRBJ2-5; 8 bases are a match to TRBD2. The V and J ends lost 5 bases and 1 base, in that order; junction bases with no gene match: 9. The germline V gene has CDR1 DFQATT and CDR2 SNEGSKA (reference sequence). This CDR3 has 15 residues. The CDR3 sequence is CSAFLAGGPQETQYF. In nucleotides, the CDR3 is TGCAGTGCTTTTCTGGCGGGGGGACCCCAAGAGACCCAGTACTTC.

This clonotype was seen repeatedly, ten times or more. The CDR3 protein is CASSQAGIYNEQFF. The CDR3 coding sequence is TGTGCCAGCAGCCAGGCCGGGATCTACAATGAGCAGTTCTTC. The chain recombines TRBV14 with TRBJ2-1, with a weak D call TRBD2 (5 bases). CDR3 length equals 14 residues. CDR1 is SGHDN and CDR2 is FVKESK in the germline V gene. Trimming removed 3 bases at V and 3 bases at J, with 9 bases between.

This clonotype was recorded at least ten times. This chain joins TRBV12-3 or TRBV12-4 and TRBJ2-1, with D maybe TRBD2 (6 bases). V was cut by 5 bases and J by 9 bases, with 14 bases left in between. CDR3 length equals 13 residues. In DNA form, the CDR3 reads TGTGCCAGCAGTGTGCAGGCGGGGACTGAGCAGTTCTTC. This codes for CASSVQAGTEQFF.

The gene calls are TRBV3-1 and TRBJ2-7, with D possibly being TRBD1 (7 bases). CDR3 length: 14 amino acids. Trimming removed 4 bases from V and 3 bases from J, with 13 bases in between. Germline CDR1 LGHDT, CDR2 YNNKEL (reference sequence). The CDR3, as DNA: TGTGCCAGCAGCCGTGGAGGGGGCAACTACGAGCAGTACTTC. Its protein product is CASSRGGGNYEQYF.

V usage is TRBV5-6 and J usage is TRBJ2-1; TRBD2 matches at 8 bases. The CDR3 consists of 16 residues. Trimming removed 6 bases from V and 10 bases from J; junction bases left unmatched: 18. Germline V lookup: CDR1 SGHDT, CDR2 YYEEEE. The CDR3 sequence: CASILSIGGGLEEQFF. The DNA for the CDR3 is TGTGCCAGCATCCTATCGATCGGGGGGGGCTTGGAAGAGCAGTTCTTC.

The sample holds many counts of this clonotype. V is TRBV20-1 and J is TRBJ2-2, with D unclear. CDR1 DFQATT and CDR2 SNEGSKA come from the germline V gene (reference sequence). Between the trimmed V and J ends, which lost 6 bases and 2 bases, there was a span of 13 bases. This CDR3 region has 14 residues. The CDR3 DNA is TGCAGTGCCGTTGGTGGCAAAAACACCGGGGAGCTGTTTTTT. As protein: CSAVGGKNTGELFF.

This clonotype appeared many times. The V and J genes are TRBV7-2 and TRBJ2-7; no definite D call. The CDR3 runs 11 residues. The germline V gene encodes CDR1 SGHTA and CDR2 FQGNSA. Trimming took 3 bases from V and 4 from J, leaving 4 bases between them. CDR3 sequence: CASSFKYEQYF. CDR3 coding DNA: TGTGCCAGCAGCTTTAAGTACGAGCAGTACTTC.

This clonotype was observed at least ten times. The chain couples TRBV20-1 to TRBJ2-7, with 11 bases that match TRBD1. The CDR3 has 14 amino acids. V shed 4 bases, J shed 4 bases, and the junction held 6 bases outside the gene matches. In germline, CDR1 is DFQATT, CDR2 SNEGSKA (reference sequence). For the CDR3, the DNA is TGCAGTGCTAACAGGGGACAGGGGGGGTACGAGCAGTACTTC. Translation: CSANRGQGGYEQYF.

This clonotype was detected many times. The V call is TRBV20-1, the J call TRBJ2-2, with 12 bases lining up with TRBD2. The junction had 2 bases not matched to a gene; V was cut back by 3 bases and J by 6 bases. The CDR3 extends over 14 amino acids. Germline V CDR1 and CDR2: DFQATT, SNEGSKA (reference sequence). CDR3 sequence: CSARLAGGPGELFF. For the CDR3, the DNA is TGCAGTGCTAGGCTAGCGGGGGGGCCCGGGGAGCTGTTTTTT.

This clonotype was seen many times. V is TRBV6-1 and J is TRBJ2-7; 10 positions agree with TRBD1. The CDR3 consists of 13 residues. Losses at the gene ends were 6 bases for V and 4 bases for J; bases not matched to a gene: 3. Per germline, CDR1 MNHNS and CDR2 SASEGT. CDR3 DNA sequence: TGTGCCAGCAGCGGGGACAGGGGTTACGAGCAGTACTTC. This translates into CASSGDRGYEQYF.

The rearrangement joins TRBV6-1 to TRBJ1-5; possibly TRBD1 for D (6 bases). V was shortened by 1 base and J by 9 bases, with 16 bases between the two germline ends. The CDR3 spans 15 residues. Germline loops: CDR1 MNHNS, CDR2 SASEGT. The CDR3 loop reads CASSEVAQGWRPQHF. CDR3 in DNA: TGTGCCAGCAGTGAAGTGGCCCAGGGGTGGCGGCCCCAGCATTTT.

This clonotype has a count of ten or more. The chain has TRBV7-6 and TRBJ2-2; 7 bases align to TRBD2. The CDR3 extends over 15 amino acids. The germline V gene has CDR1 SGHVS and CDR2 FNYEAQ. After removal of 3 bases from V and 5 bases from J, the junction contained 6 bases not matched to a gene. The DNA for the CDR3 is TGTGCCAGCAGCTTGGACGGGGAGGGGACCGGGGAGCTGTTTTTT. It encodes CASSLDGEGTGELFF. The whole variable domain, filled in from reference TRBV7-6 and TRBJ2-2, reads GAGVSQSPRYKVTKRGQDVALRCDPISGHVSLYWYRQALGQGPEFLTYFNYEAQQDKSGLPNDRFSAERPEGSISTLTIQRTEQRDSAMYRCASSLDGEGTGELFFGEGSRLTVL.

This clonotype came up many times. The chain combines TRBV3-1 with TRBJ2-7; no clear D gene. This CDR3 is 12 amino acids long. V lost 4 bases and J lost 7, with 11 bases in between. CDR1 is LGHDT, CDR2 YNNKEL, per germline (reference sequence). The CDR3 DNA reads as TGTGCCAGCAGCCGACAATTGGGGGAGCAGTACTTC. Encoded protein: CASSRQLGEQYF.

Many counts were recorded for this clonotype. The chain couples TRBV5-1 to TRBJ2-3, with TRBD1 matching over 9 bases. The V gene's germline CDR1 is SGHRS and CDR2 YFSETQ. V lost 0 bases and J lost 1; bases outside the gene matches: 6. The CDR3 is 17 amino acids. The CDR3 DNA is TGCGCCAGCAGCTTGGACGCGGGACAGGGAGGCACAGATACGCAGTATTTT. This gives the protein CASSLDAGQGGTDTQYF.

The gene calls are TRBV27 and TRBJ1-2, with a possible D match to TRBD1 (5 bases). The CDR3 spans 14 residues. Between the trimmed V and J ends, which lost 5 bases and 1 base, there was a span of 11 bases. Germline CDR1 reads MNHEY; CDR2 reads SMNVEV (reference sequence). The CDR3 spells CASSQSGGNYGYTF. CDR3 DNA: TGTGCCAGCAGTCAAAGCGGGGGTAACTATGGCTACACCTTC.